This T cell receptor (beta chain) was sequenced during a study of cytotoxic CD8 clonotypes in ibrutinib-treated CLL. This CDR3 is 13 amino acids long. The germline gives CDR1 SGHTS, CDR2 YDEGEE. V was pared by 7 bases and J by 3 bases, with 13 bases between. The repertoire was sequenced with immunoSEQ multiplex PCR; TCRdb's copy has only in-frame clones and lacks some. The profile shows 90,000 to 95,000 clones, more than 70% of them singletons. The sequencing here drew on PBMCs, taken after 24 months of ibrutinib treatment. The V gene is TRBV5-8, the J gene TRBJ1-2, with D perhaps TRBD1 (5 bases). This TCR derives from a human donor with chronic lymphocytic leukemia. The CDR3 reads CASGRQWDYGYTF. In DNA, the CDR3 is TGTGCCAGCGGGCGACAGTGGGACTATGGCTACACCTTC.